These 19 T cell receptor beta chains came from one sample sequenced in a study of human T cells and chemical hapten exposure. Time point of the sample: pre-sensitization, week 0. Described treatment: therapeutic diphenylcyclopropenone sensitization with weekly scalp DPC. Unfractionated whole blood was the source of the extracted total RNA. TCRdb ran MiXCR on the RACE reads and lists one entry per CDR3 protein. The sample consists of almost 35,000 distinct CDR3 sequences, 10% of them appearing once. The source material was whole blood, sampled in connection with sensitization to the hapten diphenylcyclopropenone (DPC). These receptor sequences come from a man between 45 and 60 years old with alopecia areata. Some clones in this sample may be carry-over from other donors' samples.

This clonotype appeared many times. V is TRBV6-1 and J is TRBJ2-7; 12 nucleotides match TRBD2. Germline assignment: CDR1 MNHNS and CDR2 SASEGT. The trim removed 6 bases at V and 5 bases at J, leaving 5 bases unmatched. The CDR3 runs to 14 residues. The CDR3 nucleotides read TGTGCCAGCAGGACTAGCGGGAGTCAAAACGAGCAGTACTTC. As protein: CASRTSGSQNEQYF.

Only a few counts were recorded for this clonotype. This rearrangement joins TRBV29-1 to TRBJ1-2, with D uncertain. CDR1 is SQVTM and CDR2 is ANQGSEA in the germline V gene. This CDR3 has 10 amino acids. The V and J ends lost 4 bases and 7 bases respectively, with 7 bases between them. The CDR3, as DNA: TGCAGCGTTGTTGCTGCTGGCTACACCTTC. Translated, it gives CSVVAAGYTF.

This clonotype was observed many times. This chain uses TRBV7-2 with TRBJ1-1; perhaps TRBD1 as D (5 bases). The germline V and J ends were trimmed by 5 bases and 2 bases, with 12 bases remaining between them. Per germline, CDR1 SGHTA and CDR2 FQGNSA. The length of the CDR3 is 14 residues. CDR3 protein: CASSRNGGNTEAFF. CDR3 in DNA: TGTGCCAGCAGCCGGAACGGGGGAAACACTGAAGCTTTCTTT.

This clonotype has a count of ten or more. Its ends do not fully match the called genes, so a read error is possible. The chain couples TRBV25-1 to TRBJ2-2; perhaps TRBD1 as D (5 bases). CDR3 length: 16 amino acids. Germline V gene sequence: CDR1 MGHDK, CDR2 SYGVNS. The CDR3: CVSIGSSGLGTGELFF. CDR3 in DNA: TGTGTCAGCATTGGCTCCTCAGGGCTCGGCACCGGGGAGCTGTTTTTT.

This clonotype was counted a few times. The chain couples TRBV3-1 to TRBJ2-7, with D tentatively TRBD2 (5 bases). Germline CDR1 reads LGHDT; CDR2 reads YNNKEL (reference sequence). V lost 8 bases to trimming and J lost 5 bases, with 22 bases between them. The CDR3 sequence is 15 residues long. CDR3 DNA sequence: TGTGCCAGCCAAAGAGGGCTAGATAATTGGAACGAGCAGTACTTC. This translates into CASQRGLDNWNEQYF.

This clonotype was seen a handful of times. The rearrangement links TRBV2 to TRBJ2-1; 8 bases agree with TRBD1. Germline CDR1 SNHLY, CDR2 FYNNEI. The CDR3 is made up of 15 amino acids. Trimming removed 7 bases from V and 4 bases from J; junction bases left unmatched: 9. The CDR3 region has the DNA TGTGCCAGCATGGCAGGGGGCGGACCGTACAATGAGCAGTTCTTC. This codes for CASMAGGGPYNEQFF. The full variable domain, its missing parts supplied by reference TRBV2 and TRBJ2-1, is EPEVTQTPSHQVTQMGQEVILRCVPISNHLYFYWYRQILGQKVEFLVSFYNNEISEKSEIFDDQFSVERPDGSNFTLKIRSTKLEDSAMYFCASMAGGGPYNEQFFGPGTRLTVL.

This clonotype was observed many times. V and J are TRBV10-3 and TRBJ2-3; 13 positions match TRBD2. V dropped 6 bases and J dropped 1; count of bases not matched to a gene: 7. The germline CDR1 and CDR2 sequences are ENHRY and SYGVKD. This CDR3 is built from 17 residues. For the CDR3, the DNA is TGTGCCATCAGGGCCCGACTAGCGGGAGGCCGCACAGATACGCAGTATTTT. This translates into CAIRARLAGGRTDTQYF.

This clonotype was observed many times. The chain couples TRBV5-8 to TRBJ2-3; 12 bases match TRBD2. The CDR3 extends over 16 amino acids. The V segment lost 2 bases and the J segment 4 bases; nucleotides outside the gene matches: 5. Germline V gene sequence: CDR1 SGHTS, CDR2 YDEGEE. CDR3 sequence (DNA): TGTGCCAGCAGCTTTCGGACTAGCGGGGCGGCAGATACGCAGTATTTT. Protein product: CASSFRTSGAADTQYF.

This clonotype was seen at least ten times. This chain connects TRBV28 to TRBJ1-5; 7 positions match TRBD1. Trimming cost V 4 bases and J 3 bases; bases outside gene matches: 3. This CDR3 is built from 14 residues. The germline V gene has CDR1 MDHEN and CDR2 SYDVKM. CDR3 nucleotides: TGTGCCAGCAGTTCCGGGACAGCCAATCAGCCCCAGCATTTT. As protein: CASSSGTANQPQHF.

This clonotype was recorded at least ten times. This chain joins TRBV7-9 and TRBJ2-7; the D gene is possibly TRBD1 (5 bases). Germline-derived CDR1 and CDR2 are SEHNR and FQNEAQ (reference sequence). There are 13 residues in the CDR3. V lost 3 bases to trimming and J lost 2 bases, with 8 bases between them. The DNA of the CDR3 is TGTGCCAGCAGCTTGTCAGGGACCTACGAGCAGTACTTC. This translates into CASSLSGTYEQYF.

The chain is built from TRBV2 and TRBJ2-7; TRBD1 matches 8 bases. This CDR3 spans 15 amino acids. Germline trimming cut 3 bases from V and 1 base from J; bases unmatched to any gene: 5. The germline CDR1 and CDR2 sequences are SNHLY and FYNNEI. CDR3 amino acids: CASSDEQGASYEQYF. CDR3 DNA: TGTGCCAGCAGTGATGAGCAGGGGGCTTCCTACGAGCAGTACTTC.

This clonotype appeared many times. The chain carries TRBV3-1 and TRBJ2-3; possible D gene TRBD2, 6 bases. V was trimmed by 1 base and J by 1 base, leaving 9 bases between them. This CDR3 is built from 15 residues. Germline V gene sequence: CDR1 LGHDT, CDR2 YNNKEL (reference sequence). The CDR3 coding sequence is TGTGCCAGCAGCCAAGGGACTATCGGCACAGATACGCAGTATTTT. Protein: CASSQGTIGTDTQYF.

This chain links TRBV29-1 with TRBJ1-1, with D possibly matching TRBD1 (6 bases). Trimming left V 6 bases short and J 4 bases short, with 12 bases between. The CDR3 sequence is 12 residues long. Germline CDR1 SQVTM, CDR2 ANQGSEA. DNA for the CDR3: TGCAGCGTACGTTGGGGGGCCACTGAAGCTTTCTTT. This translates into CSVRWGATEAFF.

This clonotype was seen at least ten times. V usage is TRBV12-2 and J usage is TRBJ2-7; the table's D call of TRBD2 was not tested on the DNA. TRBV12-2 is termed a pseudogene. The CDR3 runs 17 residues. The CDR3 DNA follows: TGTGCAAGTCGTCTCCAAGTCCCACTAGCGGGCACCTACGAGCAGTACTTC. Its translation: CASRLQVPLAGTYEQYF.

This clonotype has more than one count but fewer than ten. This chain links TRBV7-9 with TRBJ2-5; D ambiguous. Trimming cost V 4 bases and J 2 bases, with 11 bases left between them. This CDR3 has 14 amino acids. CDR1 is SEHNR and CDR2 is FQNEAQ in the germline V gene (reference sequence). CDR3 residues: CASSSHGAQETQYF. CDR3 in DNA: TGTGCCAGCAGCTCACATGGAGCGCAAGAGACCCAGTACTTC. Full variable domain (missing parts from reference TRBV7-9 and TRBJ2-5): DTGVSQNPRHKITKRGQNVTFRCDPISEHNRLYWYRQTLGQGPEFLTYFQNEAQLEKSRLLSDRFSAERPKGSFSTLEIQRTEQGDSAMYLCASSSHGAQETQYFGPGTRLLVL.

The chain carries TRBV6-5 and TRBJ1-1, with D unclear. The CDR3 totals 14 residues. Trimming cost V 2 bases and J 1 base, with 8 bases left between them. The germline V gene encodes CDR1 MNHEY and CDR2 SVGAGI. CDR3 sequence (DNA): TGTGCCAGCAGTTACCGGCAGAAGAACACTGAAGCTTTCTTT. This codes for CASSYRQKNTEAFF.

A few counts support this clonotype. The chain combines TRBV11-2 with TRBJ2-5, with 9 bases lining up with TRBD2. In germline, CDR1 is SGHAT, CDR2 FQNNGV. The CDR3 is 14 residues long. J was trimmed by 3 bases and V by 4 bases; bases with no gene match: 3. Here the CDR3 reads CASSSLAGKETQYF. The CDR3 coding sequence is TGTGCCAGCAGCTCCCTAGCGGGGAAAGAGACCCAGTACTTC.

This clonotype was observed a few times. V is TRBV3-1 and J is TRBJ2-7; possibly TRBD2 for D (5 bases). CDR1 and CDR2 (germline): LGHDT, YNNKEL (reference sequence). This CDR3 has 12 residues. V was shortened by 5 bases and J by 7 bases, with 12 bases between the two germline ends. This chain's CDR3 is CASSTGVLEQYF. For the CDR3, the DNA is TGTGCCAGCAGCACCGGGGTCTTGGAGCAGTACTTC.

The chain uses TRBV7-2 and TRBJ2-3, with D hard to call. The CDR3 runs 14 residues. In germline, CDR1 is SGHTA, CDR2 FQGNSA. V was cut by 5 bases and J by 2 bases, with 11 bases left in between. The CDR3 region has the DNA TGTGCCAGCAGCAGAACGGGTATCACAGATACGCAGTATTTT. Amino acid sequence: CASSRTGITDTQYF. Based on the CDR3 plus reference TRBV7-2 and TRBJ2-3, the full variable domain is GAGVSQSPSNKVTEKGKDVELRCDPISGHTALYWYRQSLGQGLEFLIYFQGNSAPDKSGLPSDRFSAERTGGSVSTLTIQRTQQEDSAVYLCASSRTGITDTQYFGPGTRLTVL.